This T cell receptor beta chain was captured by sequencing in a study of blood T cell repertoires in COVID-19. About the study: Donors in the United States, Italy and Spain gave samples during acute or convalescent COVID-19.

Per the study methods: Amplification from reference gene primers served as the basis for estimated nucleated cell counts. Repertoires were generated with immunoSEQ multiplex PCR, while TCRdb's copy carries only in-frame clones and drops some. V and J calls plus clone size are reproduced from that table; the DNA served to infer D and trimming. The sample lists about 16,000 clones, about 86% occurring once. CDR1 and CDR2 (germline): LNHDA, SQIVND (reference sequence). Unmatched junction bases numbered 6, after V lost 7 bases and J lost 7 bases. This CDR3 is built from 14 residues. The receptor was isolated from a human donor in a cohort sampled during active COVID-19. The sample taken for sequencing was peripheral blood. The chain has TRBV19 and TRBJ1-6; TRBD1 matches 8 bases. The CDR3 nucleotides read TGTGCCAGTACCTTCACAGGGGGAAATTCACCCCTCCACTTT. It codes for CASTFTGGNSPLHF.